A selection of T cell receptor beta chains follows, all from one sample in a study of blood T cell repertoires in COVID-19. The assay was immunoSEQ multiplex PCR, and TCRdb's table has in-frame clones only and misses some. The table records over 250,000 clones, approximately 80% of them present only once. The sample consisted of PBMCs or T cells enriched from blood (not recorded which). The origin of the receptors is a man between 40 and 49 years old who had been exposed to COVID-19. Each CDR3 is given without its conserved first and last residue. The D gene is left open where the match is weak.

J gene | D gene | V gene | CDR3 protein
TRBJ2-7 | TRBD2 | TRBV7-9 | ASSLGGTRAYEQY
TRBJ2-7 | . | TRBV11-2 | ASSLVGGSSYEQY
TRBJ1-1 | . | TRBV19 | ASRGETGIRINTEAF
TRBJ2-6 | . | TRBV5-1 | ASSLDAQGTSGANVLT
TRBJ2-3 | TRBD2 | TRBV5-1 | ASSSDVVRGLGPDTQY
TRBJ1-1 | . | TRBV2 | ASRGATLNTEAF
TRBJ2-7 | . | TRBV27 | ASSFYAGTRTHEQY
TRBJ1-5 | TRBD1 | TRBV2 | ASSDSGRGQQPQH
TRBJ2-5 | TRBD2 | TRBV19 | ASSIGRSGRALGETQY
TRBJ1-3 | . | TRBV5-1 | ASSTRGGSGNTIY
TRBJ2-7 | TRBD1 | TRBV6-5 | ASIGQGSSYEQY
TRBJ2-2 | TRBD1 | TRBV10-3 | AVGQGNTGELF
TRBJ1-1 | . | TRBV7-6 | ASSSGVPATEAF
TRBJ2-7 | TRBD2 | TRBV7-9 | ASSLAGTSYEQY
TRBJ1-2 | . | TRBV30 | AWSVRTNYGYT
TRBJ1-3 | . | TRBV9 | ASSQTGTGNTIY
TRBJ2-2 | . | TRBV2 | ASRAGTGELF
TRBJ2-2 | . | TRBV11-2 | ASSFRANTGELF
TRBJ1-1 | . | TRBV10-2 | ASSWFAVREDTEAF
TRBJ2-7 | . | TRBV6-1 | ASSEAQGAGSYEQY
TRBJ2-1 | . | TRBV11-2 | ASSLGQRSYNEQF
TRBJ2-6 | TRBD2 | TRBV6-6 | ASIRGGVLGANVLT
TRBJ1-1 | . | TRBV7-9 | ASGGYIEAF
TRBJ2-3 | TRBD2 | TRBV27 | ASSFQSTSGRGGTQY
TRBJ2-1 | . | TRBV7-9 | ASSLQLVPNEQF
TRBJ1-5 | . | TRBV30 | AWSAGENQPQH
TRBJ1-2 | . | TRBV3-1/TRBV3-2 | ASSQGDIHGYT
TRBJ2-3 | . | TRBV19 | ASSFDFWMDIAQY
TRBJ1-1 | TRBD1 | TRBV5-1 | ASLRGTGATEAF
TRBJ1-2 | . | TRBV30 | AWSVISGGYT
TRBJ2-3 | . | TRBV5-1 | ASTPGGRDSDTQY
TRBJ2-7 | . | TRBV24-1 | ATSDHGRDEQY
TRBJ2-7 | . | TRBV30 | AWTPTPARALTYEQY
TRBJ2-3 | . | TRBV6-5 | ASRPGGPGVGTQY
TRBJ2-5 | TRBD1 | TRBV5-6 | ASSLPGQGQETQY
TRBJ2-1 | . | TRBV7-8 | ASSPRSSFSDEQF
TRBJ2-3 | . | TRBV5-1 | ASSLGGSTDTQY
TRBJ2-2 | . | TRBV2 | AGHKASVFTGELF
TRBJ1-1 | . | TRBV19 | AVQDSIRVAEAF
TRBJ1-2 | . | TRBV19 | ASSLRNNYGYT
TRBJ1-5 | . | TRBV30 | AWSTSNQPQH
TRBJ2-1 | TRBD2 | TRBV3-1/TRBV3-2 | ASSPYPPRTSGDYYNEQF
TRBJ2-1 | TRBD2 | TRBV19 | ASKGRGTSGTGEQF
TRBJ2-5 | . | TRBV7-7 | ASSFDSTGGTQY
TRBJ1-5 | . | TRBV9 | ASSGGAENSNQPQH
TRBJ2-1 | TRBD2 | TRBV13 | ASSLGLSRESLEQF
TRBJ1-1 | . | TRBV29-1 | SVRGRQNTEAF
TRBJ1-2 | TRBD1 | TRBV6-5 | ASSNLGTGFYGYT
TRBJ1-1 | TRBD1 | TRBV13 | ASGDSDRGRNTEAF
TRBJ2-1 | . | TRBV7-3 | ASSLDLPRPGEQF